Shown below are 14 T cell receptor beta chains from a single sample sequenced in a study of cytomegalovirus exposure and HLA in healthy donors. PCR was performed using 60 Vbeta and 13 Jbeta primers. Repertoires were generated with immunoSEQ multiplex PCR, while TCRdb's copy carries only in-frame clones and drops some. Counted here are 150,000 to 200,000 clones, about 77% occurring once; the ten biggest clones make up less than 10%. Sequenced: PBMCs. The receptors shown here come from a man younger than 30 in good health and CMV-seropositive.

The chain has TRBV7-2 and TRBJ2-3, with 14 bases lining up with TRBD2. This CDR3 comprises 19 residues. The germline gives CDR1 SGHTA, CDR2 FQGNSA. The V segment lost 4 bases and the J segment 0 bases; nucleotides outside the gene matches: 9. The CDR3 sequence: CASSWKTGLAGVSTDTQYF. The CDR3 DNA reads as TGTGCCAGCAGCTGGAAGACGGGACTAGCGGGAGTTAGCACAGATACGCAGTATTTT. The full variable domain, in which reference TRBV7-2 and TRBJ2-3 provide the parts outside the CDR3, is GAGVSQSPSNKVTEKGKDVELRCDPISGHTALYWYRQSLGQGLEFLIYFQGNSAPDKSGLPSDRFSAERTGGSVSTLTIQRTQQEDSAVYLCASSWKTGLAGVSTDTQYFGPGTRLTVL.

The rearrangement joins TRBV5-4 to TRBJ1-2; 7 nucleotides agree with TRBD1. The CDR3 sequence is 14 residues long. V gave up 4 bases and J gave up 4 bases; unmatched junction bases: 7. Germline V gene sequence: CDR1 SGHNT, CDR2 YYREEE (reference sequence). CDR3 bases: TGTGCCAGCAGCCCGGACAGGCGATTCTATGGCTACACCTTC. Translated, it gives CASSPDRRFYGYTF.

This chain links TRBV5-1 with TRBJ1-1; TRBD1 aligns across 7 bases. The CDR3 is 16 residues long. CDR1 is SGHRS, CDR2 YFSETQ, per germline. V shed 3 bases and J 1 base; nucleotides not matched to a gene: 9. The CDR3 DNA follows: TGCGCCAGCAGCTCCACTGACAGGGACAAGAACACTGAAGCTTTCTTT. This sequence encodes CASSSTDRDKNTEAFF.

The J gene is TRBJ2-3, the V gene TRBV28; 12 bases match TRBD2. The V gene's germline CDR1 is MDHEN and CDR2 SYDVKM. The CDR3 runs 17 residues. V gave up 6 bases and J gave up 6 bases; unmatched junction bases: 13. As DNA, the CDR3 is TGTGCCAGCAGCGCAGGGCCACTAGCGGGAGGAGTGGATACGCAGTATTTT. It encodes CASSAGPLAGGVDTQYF.

The gene calls are TRBV28 and TRBJ1-1; D remains ambiguous. Looked up from germline, CDR1 is MDHEN and CDR2 is SYDVKM. The CDR3 covers 15 residues. The germline V and J ends were trimmed by 6 bases and 4 bases, with 18 bases remaining between them. The CDR3 coding sequence is TGTGCCAGCAGATGTTTGGGCGACTATTGCACTGAAGCTTTCTTT. Translated, it gives CASRCLGDYCTEAFF. The variable domain in full, with the rest retrieved from reference TRBV28 and TRBJ1-1, is DVKVTQSSRYLVKRTGEKVFLECVQDMDHENMFWYRQDPGLGLRLIYFSYDVKMKEKGDIPEGYSVSREKKERFSLILESASTNQTSMYLCASRCLGDYCTEAFFGQGTRLTVV.

This rearrangement joins TRBV5-1 to TRBJ2-1; 7 nucleotides line up with TRBD2. In germline, CDR1 is SGHRS, CDR2 YFSETQ. The CDR3 has 15 amino acids. V lost 0 bases and J lost 2; bases outside the gene matches: 2. CDR3 nucleotide sequence: TGCGCCAGCAGCTTGGGACGGGGGGCCTACAATGAGCAGTTCTTC. Its protein is CASSLGRGAYNEQFF.

This clone was counted once. The genes are TRBV6-8 and TRBJ2-1; tentatively, D is TRBD2 (6 bases). CDR1 is MNHGY and CDR2 is SAAAGT in the germline V gene. This CDR3 contains 18 residues. Trimming removed 2 bases at V and 5 bases at J, with 22 bases between. CDR3 amino acids: CASSYALGGTLTHNEQFF. CDR3 in DNA: TGTGCCAGCAGTTACGCCCTGGGCGGGACGCTTACCCACAATGAGCAGTTCTTC.

The chain uses TRBV27 and TRBJ2-7; the match to TRBD1 covers 8 bases. The CDR3 length is 13 residues. CDR1 and CDR2 (germline): MNHEY, SMNVEV (reference sequence). V was pared by 5 bases and J by 0 bases, with 0 bases of the junction left unmatched. CDR3 sequence (DNA): TGTGCCAGCAGTGACAGGGGCTCCTACGAGCAGTACTTC. Amino acid sequence: CASSDRGSYEQYF.

The J gene is TRBJ2-7, the V gene TRBV4-1; D perhaps matches TRBD2 (5 bases). The CDR3 covers 15 residues. Germline lookup yields CDR1 MGHRA and CDR2 YSYEKL. The V end was cut by 2 bases, the J end by 1 base, with 12 bases between. The CDR3: CASSQHTSGSYEQYF. DNA of the CDR3: TGCGCCAGCAGCCAACACACTAGTGGATCCTACGAGCAGTACTTC.

The V gene is TRBV11-2, the J gene TRBJ1-2, with no clear D. The CDR3 totals 11 residues. Per germline, CDR1 SGHAT and CDR2 FQNNGV. Between the trimmed V and J ends, which lost 3 bases and 8 bases, there was a span of 7 bases. The CDR3, as DNA: TGTGCCAGCAGCTTCGGGGTCGGCTACACCTTC. Translating gives CASSFGVGYTF.

A word on this clone: Its ends do not fully match the called genes, so a read error is possible. V gene TRBV9 combines with J gene TRBJ2-7; the match to TRBD2 covers 12 bases. Germline loops: CDR1 SGDLS, CDR2 YYNGEE. The CDR3 extends over 15 amino acids. Written as DNA, the CDR3 is TGTGCCAACAGCGTCGGACTAGCGGGATCCTACGAGCAGTACTTC. As protein: CANSVGLAGSYEQYF. The variable domain in full, with the rest retrieved from reference TRBV9 and TRBJ2-7, is DSGVTQTPKHLITATGQRVTLRCSPRSGDLSVYWYQQSLDQGLQFLIQYYNGEERAKGNILERFSAQQFPDLHSELNLSSLELGDSALYFCANSVGLAGSYEQYFGPGTRLTVT.

This chain uses TRBV5-1 with TRBJ2-5; the D gene is possibly TRBD1 (5 bases). The CDR3 runs 16 residues. Trimming removed 0 bases from V and 4 bases from J, with 16 bases in between. The V gene's germline CDR1 is SGHRS and CDR2 YFSETQ. This chain's CDR3 is CASSLGVSGQGETQYF. The DNA of the CDR3 is TGCGCCAGCAGCTTGGGTGTGTCGGGCCAGGGAGAGACCCAGTACTTC.

V and J are TRBV19 and TRBJ2-7; D is uncertain. The V end was cut by 3 bases, the J end by 2 bases, with 11 bases between. This CDR3 region has 14 residues. From germline, CDR1 is LNHDA and CDR2 SQIVND (reference sequence). DNA for the CDR3: TGTGCCAGTAGTATTGGATCTCAGGCCTACGAGCAGTACTTC. It encodes CASSIGSQAYEQYF.

The CDR3 reads CASSLSASGTSTDTQYF. The CDR3 DNA follows: TGTGCCAGCAGTTTATCGGCTAGCGGGACCAGCACAGATACGCAGTATTTT. This chain joins TRBV28 and TRBJ2-3; 9 nucleotides match TRBD2. This CDR3 is 17 amino acids long. Per the germline V gene, CDR1 is MDHEN and CDR2 is SYDVKM. The ends lost 1 base at V and 0 bases at J; junction bases unmatched: 5. The full variable domain, rest sourced from reference TRBV28 and TRBJ2-3, is DVKVTQSSRYLVKRTGEKVFLECVQDMDHENMFWYRQDPGLGLRLIYFSYDVKMKEKGDIPEGYSVSREKKERFSLILESASTNQTSMYLCASSLSASGTSTDTQYFGPGTRLTVL.